The clone carrying this T cell receptor (beta chain) showed up just a few times. Its antigen is not known. CDR3 length equals 12 residues. V was clipped by 6 bases and J by 5 bases, with 8 bases between them. Germline CDR1 is SNHLY and CDR2 is FYNNEI. The data derive from a study of cytotoxic CD8 clonotypes in ibrutinib-treated CLL. Study-level background: Patients: over 9 relapsed/refractory, approximately 14 treatment-naive, 17 to 18 IGHV unmutated.

Libraries were prepared by immunoSEQ multiplex PCR; TCRdb keeps only in-frame clonotypes and omits some of them. The data contain some 130,000 clones, more than 85% of them singletons. Study outcomes and limitations: Clonality was higher at ibrutinib response and returned toward baseline at progression. The times at which samples were taken varied between sustained-remission and progressing patients.

The clonotype comes from a human donor with chronic lymphocytic leukemia. This specimen was PBMCs, taken after 12 months of ibrutinib treatment. The V gene is TRBV2, the J gene TRBJ1-5; D is undetermined. CDR3 amino acids: CASSKDDQPQHF. In nucleotides, the CDR3 is TGTGCCAGCAGCAAAGATGATCAGCCCCAGCATTTT.